Listed below are T cell receptor beta chains from one sample, sequenced in a study of shared clonotypes between healthy human individuals. TCRdb keeps only in-frame clones here, not all; method: immunoSEQ multiplex PCR. Among nearly 600,000 clones listed, around 95% were seen once. The sequencing sample was made of naive CD8+ T cells sorted from blood. The receptors stem from a woman younger than 45 in good health. Each CDR3 is given with its conserved first and last residue. A D gene is named only where the DNA matches it firmly. Where a row states a size, it is once, few, many or the class of an expanded clone; other rows omit it.

>TRBD1|TRBJ1-5|once|TRBV10-1
TGCGCCAGCAGTGAGATTACAGGGGAGAGCAATCAGCCCCAGCATTTT
CASSEITGESNQPQHF
>.|TRBJ2-6|.|TRBV27
TGTGCCAGCAGTTTAGGGGGGTCTGGGGCCAACGTCCTGACTTTC
CASSLGGSGANVLTF
>.|TRBJ2-5|.|TRBV6-5
TGTGCCAGCAGTCCCGATTTCTACGGGAGTACGGACTTC
CASSPDFYGSTDF
>.|TRBJ1-1|.|TRBV5-4
TGTGCCAGCAGGAAGGACACTGAAGCTTTCTTT
CASRKDTEAFF
>TRBD2|TRBJ2-7|.|TRBV27
TGTGCCAGCAGTCTGACTAGCGGGAGCCCCGAGCAGTACTTC
CASSLTSGSPEQYF
>.|TRBJ2-3|.|TRBV6-4
TGCACCAGGGGGGGTGCAGATACGCAGTATTTT
CTRGGADTQYF
>.|TRBJ1-5|.|TRBV28
TGTGCCAGCAGTTTAGCGGGTAGCAATCAGCCCCAGCATTTT
CASSLAGSNQPQHF
>.|TRBJ2-2|once|TRBV21-1
TGTGCCAGCAGCAAAAGGCCTAGCGGGAGTTCTCCACTGAACACCGGGGAGCTGTTTTTT
CASSKRPSGSSPLNTGELFF
>.|TRBJ2-3|.|TRBV7-2
TGTGCCAGCAGCTTGGGCGGGGAAACATCCCAAAAATTTTTT
CASSLGGETSQKFF
>TRBD1|TRBJ2-7|.|TRBV5-4
TGTGCCAGCAGCGATGACGGCGCAGGGGGCTACGCCTACGAGCAGTACTTC
CASSDDGAGGYAYEQYF
>.|TRBJ2-7|once|TRBV7-6
TGTGCCAGCAGCTCCCCCCGGGACTACGAGCAGTACTTC
CASSSPRDYEQYF
>TRBD1|TRBJ2-3|once|TRBV19
TGTGCCAGTAGTCCGGACAGGGAAGGCACAGATACGCAGTATTTT
CASSPDREGTDTQYF
>.|TRBJ2-7|.|TRBV7-9
TGTGCCAGCAGCTTAGGGGGAGGGGGCTACGAGCAGTACTTC
CASSLGGGGYEQYF
>.|TRBJ2-3|.|TRBV7-9
TGTGCCAGCAGCTTTTCAGGGAGCCCAGATACGCAGTATTTT
CASSFSGSPDTQYF
>.|TRBJ1-4|.|TRBV5-5
TGTGCCAGCAGCTTTGATACCTGGAATGCAACTAATGAAAAACTGTTTTTT
CASSFDTWNATNEKLFF
>TRBD2|TRBJ2-7|.|TRBV25-1
TGTGCCAGCATAGCGGGAGACTACGAGCAGTACTTC
CASIAGDYEQYF
>.|TRBJ2-2|.|TRBV6-5
TGTGCCAGCTCTCCGAGGGGCGGGGAGCTGTTTTTT
CASSPRGGELFF
>TRBD2|TRBJ2-7|once|TRBV5-5
TGTGCCAGCAGCTTAAGGCGGGAGTTCTTACACGAGCAGTACTTC
CASSLRREFLHEQYF
>TRBD1|TRBJ1-2|.|TRBV18
TGTGCCAGCTCACAACCGACAGGGTATGGCTACACCTTC
CASSQPTGYGYTF
>.|TRBJ2-7|few|TRBV29-1
TGCAGCGTCCATCTCACTGACAGGCTCGAGCAGTACTTC
CSVHLTDRLEQYF
>.|TRBJ1-5|.|TRBV27
TGTGCCAGCAGTTTAGGACCCCATAGCAATCAGCCCCAGCATTTT
CASSLGPHSNQPQHF
>.|TRBJ2-2|.|TRBV5-1
TGCGCCAGCAGCTTGGTCAGCACCGGGGAGCTGTTTTTT
CASSLVSTGELFF
>TRBD2|TRBJ2-3|.|TRBV10-2
TGCGCCAGCACTGGACTAGCGGATACAGATACGCAGTATTTT
CASTGLADTDTQYF
>.|TRBJ1-2|.|TRBV29-1
TGCAGCGTGACCGCTTATGGCTACACCTTC
CSVTAYGYTF
>.|TRBJ1-4|.|TRBV28
TGTGCCAGCAGTTACCGACCCACAACTAATGAAAAACTGTTTTTT
CASSYRPTTNEKLFF
>.|TRBJ1-6|.|TRBV19
TGTGCCAGTACCCCGGGGCAGGGCAATTCACCCCTCCACTTT
CASTPGQGNSPLHF
>.|TRBJ2-7|once|TRBV6-5
TGTGCCAGCAGTGACGACTCCTACGAGCAGTACTTC
CASSDDSYEQYF
>TRBD2|TRBJ2-5|.|TRBV7-9
TGTGCCAGCAGCTTTATAGCGGGAGAAGGAAAGACCCAGTACTTC
CASSFIAGEGKTQYF
>.|TRBJ2-5|.|TRBV28
TGTGCCAGCAGTCCCACAGGGTGGGAGACCCAGTACTTC
CASSPTGWETQYF
>TRBD2|TRBJ2-1|.|TRBV12-5
TGTGCTAGTGGTTTGGCTCCTGGGGCGGGAGCTAGCTCCTACAATGAGCAGTTCTTC
CASGLAPGAGASSYNEQFF
>.|TRBJ1-2|.|TRBV6-1
TGTGCCAGCAGTGGACGGCTGACAGCAAACTATGGCTACACCTTC
CASSGRLTANYGYTF
>.|TRBJ2-1|.|TRBV15
TGTGCCACCAGCAGAGAAATCCCCCTAGCCGTGGGTTACAATGAGCAGTTCTTC
CATSREIPLAVGYNEQFF
>.|TRBJ2-3|.|TRBV27
TGTGCCAGCAGTCCCATGGGGGATACGCAGTATTTT
CASSPMGDTQYF
>.|TRBJ1-1|.|TRBV5-6
TGTGCCAGCAGCTTGTTAAGGTTCGAGGTCACTGAAGCTTTCTTT
CASSLLRFEVTEAFF
>TRBD1|TRBJ1-1|.|TRBV28
TGTGCCGCACAGGGGGCGGGAACTGAAGCTTTCTTT
CAAQGAGTEAFF
>.|TRBJ2-1|.|TRBV11-2
TGTGCCAGCAGCTCCCGCTTGGAAGCGGGCGCCTACAATGAGCAGTTCTTC
CASSSRLEAGAYNEQFF